The 9 T cell receptor beta chains given below trace back to one sample, sequenced in a study of regulatory T cells in long-lasting Graves disease. Described time point: persistent/refractory GD, antithyroid drugs over 5 years with positive TRAb. From RNA extracted from PBMCs, the TCR library was made. Combining iRepertoire HTBI primers with Arm-PCR of CDR3 regions, the authors built TCR beta libraries. MiXCR, run by TCRdb on the multiplex PCR reads, gives a single entry per CDR3 protein. Here the sample spans roughly 500,000 distinct CDR3 sequences, around 21% being singletons. Sequenced here: peripheral blood mononuclear cells (PBMCs), sampled when the disease was refractory, from a patient treated with antithyroid drugs. The receptors here all came from a female donor with Graves disease.

The rearrangement uses TRBV7-3 and TRBJ2-7; tentatively, D is TRBD1 or TRBD2 (5 bases each). V was clipped by 5 bases and J by 7 bases, with 15 bases between them. Per the germline V gene, CDR1 is SGHTA and CDR2 is FQGTGA. The CDR3 has 13 residues. CDR3 residues: CASSHSGGGEQYF. CDR3 bases: TGTGCCAGCAGCCATAGTGGGGGTGGTGAGCAGTACTTC. Together with reference TRBV7-3 and TRBJ2-7, the CDR3 gives the full variable domain: GAGVSQTPSNKVTEKGKYVELRCDPISGHTALYWYRQSLGQGPEFLIYFQGTGAADDSGLPNDRFFAVRPEGSVSTLKIQRTERGDSAVYLCASSHSGGGEQYFGPGTRLTVT.

This clonotype occurred a few times. This sequence joins TRBV5-1 and TRBJ2-7; no firm D call. The ends were cut back, 4 bases at V and 6 bases at J, with 20 bases in the middle. The CDR3 contains 15 residues. CDR1 and CDR2 from the germline V gene are SGHRS and YFSETQ. CDR3 nucleotide sequence: TGCGCCAGCAGCCCCCAACGGACCAGGCCGTTCGAGCAGTACTTC. It specifies CASSPQRTRPFEQYF.

This clonotype came up many times. The chain is built from TRBV12-3 or TRBV12-4 and TRBJ1-1; no clear D gene. V was clipped by 6 bases and J by 0 bases, with 14 bases between them. The CDR3 length is 15 residues. CDR3 DNA sequence: TGTGCCAGCAGGAAAGATAAGTCGATGAACACTGAAGCTTTCTTT. It is translated as CASRKDKSMNTEAFF.

This clonotype was seen a few times. The CDR3 loop is CATRATGVYYEQYF. CDR3 coding DNA: TGTGCCACACGTGCGACAGGGGTTTACTACGAGCAGTACTTC. The gene calls are TRBV28 and TRBJ2-7, with 8 bases aligning to TRBD1. The CDR3 covers 14 residues. V gave up 10 bases and J gave up 3 bases; unmatched junction bases: 11. Germline CDR1 is MDHEN and CDR2 is SYDVKM.

This clonotype was picked up many times. The chain links TRBV10-2 to TRBJ1-6, with a tentative D call TRBD1 (5 bases). This CDR3 has 14 amino acids. CDR1 is WSHSY, CDR2 SAAADI, per germline. V lost 6 bases, J lost 11 bases, and 17 bases lay in between. CDR3 DNA sequence: TGCGCCAGCAGGACACAGGCCCCGGGGCCACCCCTCCACTTT. The encoded protein is CASRTQAPGPPLHF.

This clonotype was seen many times. The V and J genes are TRBV28 and TRBJ1-1; D possibly corresponds to TRBD1 (6 bases). The germline V gene has CDR1 MDHEN and CDR2 SYDVKM. V lost 6 bases and J 4 bases, leaving 9 bases between the germline ends. The CDR3 contains 12 residues. The CDR3 loop reads CASRRDITEAFF. DNA of the CDR3: TGTGCCAGCAGGAGGGACATCACTGAAGCTTTCTTT.

In this sample, this clonotype turned up a few times. The chain employs TRBV5-1 and TRBJ2-7; TRBD2 agrees at 14 bases. Germline V gives CDR1 SGHRS, CDR2 YFSETQ. There are 17 residues in the CDR3. With 4 bases clipped from V and 4 bases from J, the junction kept 10 bases outside the gene matches. The CDR3 coding sequence is TGCGCCAGCAGCCCACCAGGGACTAGCGGGAGTATGTACGAGCAGTACTTC. Its protein is CASSPPGTSGSMYEQYF. Using reference TRBV5-1 and TRBJ2-7 for the parts outside the CDR3, the full variable domain is KAGVTQTPRYLIKTRGQQVTLSCSPISGHRSVSWYQQTPGQGLQFLFEYFSETQRNKGNFPGRFSGRQFSNSRSEMNVSTLELGDSALYLCASSPPGTSGSMYEQYFGPGTRLTVT.

Points on this clonotype: Given a much more abundant clone one base away, this may be a read error. The V gene is TRBV28, the J gene TRBJ2-5; either TRBD1 or TRBD2 may fit D (6 bases each). The V gene's germline CDR1 is MDHEN and CDR2 SYDVKM. The CDR3 is 15 amino acids. The CDR3 bases are TGTGCCGGCAGCTCAGAATGGGGGGCAGGGGAGACCCAGTACTTC. It yields the protein CAGSSEWGAGETQYF.

The chain links TRBV20-1 to TRBJ1-1, with D unresolved. V dropped 4 bases and J dropped 6 bases, with 9 bases sitting between them. The CDR3 has 11 residues. Germline lookup yields CDR1 DFQATT and CDR2 SNEGSKA (reference sequence). CDR3 nucleotide sequence: TGCAGTGCTACAAGACGGCCTGAAGCTTTCTTT. Residues: CSATRRPEAFF.